These 26 T cell receptor beta chains were all obtained from the same sample, sequenced in a study of blood T cell repertoires in COVID-19. Some clones are missing from TCRdb's copy, which holds only in-frame ones; the method was immunoSEQ multiplex PCR. This table has about 120,000 clones, about four fifths appearing once. The specimen was peripheral blood. The receptors were gathered from a man in his sixties with acute or convalescent COVID-19.

This clone has only one observation. The V call is TRBV6-5, the J call TRBJ1-5; 7 bases agree with TRBD1. J was trimmed by 7 bases and V by 8 bases; bases with no gene match: 8. CDR1 MNHEY and CDR2 SVGAGI come from the germline V gene. The CDR3 runs 13 residues. CDR3 residues: CASQTGARQPQHF. CDR3 DNA: TGTGCCAGCCAAACAGGGGCGAGGCAGCCCCAGCATTTT.

V gene TRBV2 combines with J gene TRBJ2-3, with TRBD2 matching over 7 bases. J was trimmed by 6 bases and V by 2 bases; bases with no gene match: 11. CDR3 size: 16 residues. CDR1 is SNHLY, CDR2 FYNNEI, per germline. Here the CDR3 reads CASSEPPYGRSDTQYF. The CDR3 nucleotides are TGTGCCAGCAGTGAACCCCCCTACGGGAGGTCGGATACGCAGTATTTT.

The chain recombines TRBV19 with TRBJ2-7; D remains unclear. Looked up from germline, CDR1 is LNHDA and CDR2 is SQIVND (reference sequence). The germline V and J ends were trimmed by 4 bases and 1 base, with 11 bases remaining between them. The CDR3 extends over 14 amino acids. The CDR3 DNA sequence: TGTGCCAGTAGTAAGCAGGCTCAATCCTACGAGCAGTACTTC. As protein: CASSKQAQSYEQYF. The full variable domain, rest sourced from reference TRBV19 and TRBJ2-7, is DGGITQSPKYLFRKEGQNVTLSCEQNLNHDAMYWYRQDPGQGLRLIYYSQIVNDFQKGDIAEGYSVSREKKESFPLTVTSAQKNPTAFYLCASSKQAQSYEQYFGPGTRLTVT.

The chain is built from TRBV7-3 and TRBJ1-6, with TRBD1 matching 8 bases. The V segment lost 4 bases and the J segment 5 bases; nucleotides outside the gene matches: 1. Germline assignment: CDR1 SGHTA and CDR2 FQGTGA. The length of the CDR3 is 14 residues. CDR3 protein: CASSSTGDNSPLHF. In DNA, the CDR3 is TGTGCCAGCAGCTCGACAGGGGATAATTCACCCCTCCACTTT.

V usage is TRBV2 and J usage is TRBJ1-5; D is unclear. Trimming removed 4 bases at V and 3 bases at J, with 4 bases between. The CDR3 is 12 residues long. Germline loops: CDR1 SNHLY, CDR2 FYNNEI. CDR3 sequence reads: CASSGVNQPQHF. DNA for the CDR3: TGTGCCAGCAGTGGCGTCAATCAGCCCCAGCATTTT.

V and J are TRBV24-1 and TRBJ1-5, with D possibly being TRBD1 (6 bases). Germline V gene data show CDR1 as KGHDR and CDR2 as SFDVKD. V was trimmed by 3 bases and J by 4 bases, leaving 12 bases between them. The CDR3 loop spans 15 amino acids. The CDR3 sequence is CATSDPGTPNQPQHF. The CDR3 nucleotides are TGTGCCACCAGTGATCCCGGGACACCGAATCAGCCCCAGCATTTT.

The chain carries TRBV29-1 and TRBJ2-2; 11 nucleotides agree with TRBD1. This CDR3 contains 14 residues. Trimming took 6 bases from V and 6 from J; bases not matched to a gene: 6. CDR1 and CDR2 from the germline V gene are SQVTM and ANQGSEA. Written as DNA, the CDR3 is TGCAGCGTAGGGACAGGGGGGCTTGCCGGGGAGCTGTTTTTT. Encoded protein: CSVGTGGLAGELFF.

Comment on this clone: An end of the junction does not agree with germline; a read error may underlie this. CDR3 in DNA: TGTGTCAGCCCAGGCAGAAATATGAACACTGAAGCTTTCTTT. This translates into CVSPGRNMNTEAFF. This chain links TRBV28 with TRBJ1-1; D call uncertain. The CDR3 runs 14 residues. CDR1 MDHEN and CDR2 SYDVKM come from the germline V gene.

J is TRBJ1-1 and V is TRBV6-5, with TRBD1 identical over 7 bases. V gave up 6 bases and J gave up 3 bases; unmatched junction bases: 7. Germline values: CDR1 MNHEY, CDR2 SVGAGI. The CDR3 spans 14 residues. CDR3 loop: CASSLLDRDTEAFF. In DNA form, the CDR3 reads TGTGCCAGCAGCCTCCTAGACAGGGACACTGAAGCTTTCTTT.

V gene TRBV29-1 combines with J gene TRBJ2-3; D perhaps matches TRBD2 (5 bases). V lost 3 bases and J lost 2, with 9 bases in between. From germline, CDR1 is SQVTM and CDR2 ANQGSEA. The CDR3 extends over 13 amino acids. This CDR3 is CSVDLAPTDTQYF. Here the CDR3 DNA reads TGCAGCGTTGACCTAGCTCCCACAGATACGCAGTATTTT.

The chain carries TRBV2 and TRBJ2-3, with 7 bases aligning to TRBD2. Germline-derived CDR1 and CDR2 are SNHLY and FYNNEI. V lost 1 base and J lost 3; bases outside the gene matches: 10. This CDR3 is built from 17 residues. The CDR3 DNA reads TGTGCCAGCAGTGAAGGGGTGACTAGCTTTGTGACAGATACGCAGTATTTT. As protein: CASSEGVTSFVTDTQYF.

This clone was detected only a few times. In nucleotides, the CDR3 is TGCGCCAGCAGCCACAGGGGAAGGATTGCTGAAGCTTTCTTT. Translation: CASSHRGRIAEAFF. This chain links TRBV4-1 with TRBJ1-1, with D possibly TRBD1 on 6 matching bases. This CDR3 has 14 residues. The germline CDR1 and CDR2 sequences are MGHRA and YSYEKL. Between the trimmed V and J ends, which lost 3 bases and 6 bases, there was a span of 14 bases.

The chain has TRBV5-1 and TRBJ2-1; D perhaps matches TRBD1 (5 bases). Germline CDR1 SGHRS, CDR2 YFSETQ. CDR3 size: 16 residues. Between the trimmed V and J ends, which lost 2 bases and 12 bases, there was a span of 24 bases. The CDR3 nucleotides read TGCGCCAGCAGCTTAGGGCCAGGGATGATAATGTTTGGGCAGTTCTTC. This gives the protein CASSLGPGMIMFGQFF.

The V call is TRBV6-4, the J call TRBJ2-1; the D gene is possibly TRBD2 (6 bases). CDR1 and CDR2 from the germline V gene are MRHNA and SNTAGT. The ends were cut back, 6 bases at V and 7 bases at J, with 13 bases in the middle. There are 13 residues in the CDR3. For the CDR3, the DNA is TGTGCCAGCAGCCCCTCTAGCGAAAATGAGCAGTTCTTC. Its protein is CASSPSSENEQFF.

This sequence joins TRBV29-1 and TRBJ2-7, with 8 positions matching TRBD1. V gave up 6 bases and J gave up 7 bases; unmatched junction bases: 5. The CDR3 is 11 amino acids. Germline loops: CDR1 SQVTM, CDR2 ANQGSEA. As DNA, the CDR3 is TGCAGCGTCGGACAGGGTGGTGAGCAGTACTTC. Amino acid sequence: CSVGQGGEQYF.

V gene TRBV5-5 combines with J gene TRBJ2-7, with D possibly TRBD1 on 6 matching bases. V was trimmed by 5 bases and J by 2 bases, leaving 8 bases between them. In germline, CDR1 is SGHKS, CDR2 YYEKEE (reference sequence). The CDR3 consists of 12 residues. This CDR3 reads CASSRQAYEQYF. CDR3 nucleotide sequence: TGTGCCAGCAGTAGACAGGCCTACGAGCAGTACTTC.

V and J are TRBV28 and TRBJ1-5, with a weak D call TRBD1 (6 bases). Trimming removed 7 bases from V and 5 bases from J, with 18 bases in between. Germline loops: CDR1 MDHEN, CDR2 SYDVKM. The CDR3 runs 15 residues. DNA for the CDR3: TGTGCCAGCATCCAAGGGGGGGCCCGGTATCAGCCCCAGCATTTT. Encoded protein: CASIQGGARYQPQHF.

The chain has TRBV7-9 and TRBJ1-2, with a weak D call TRBD1 (5 bases). Between the trimmed V and J ends, which lost 2 bases and 4 bases, there was a span of 11 bases. The CDR3 is 14 amino acids. Germline V gives CDR1 SEHNR, CDR2 FQNEAQ (reference sequence). The CDR3 DNA is TGTGCCAGCAGCTTATTGCAGGGTTCCTATGGCTACACCTTC. Protein: CASSLLQGSYGYTF.

This CDR3 reads CASSQGGESGPPQYF. The CDR3 DNA reads TGTGCCAGCAGTCAGGGAGGGGAGAGCGGACCCCCCCAGTACTTC. V is TRBV5-4 and J is TRBJ2-7; 7 nucleotides align to TRBD2. Germline V gives CDR1 SGHNT, CDR2 YYREEE (reference sequence). Germline trimming cut 5 bases from V and 10 bases from J; bases unmatched to any gene: 18. The CDR3 contains 15 residues.

The chain carries TRBV6-5 and TRBJ2-5, with D perhaps TRBD1 (5 bases). There are 13 residues in the CDR3. The V end lost 8 bases, the J end lost 1 base, and 11 bases lay between the germline ends. Germline V gene data show CDR1 as MNHEY and CDR2 as SVGAGI. CDR3 bases: TGTGCCAGCGCTAGGGGAACCCAAGAGACCCAGTACTTC. This codes for CASARGTQETQYF.

The chain has TRBV7-2 and TRBJ1-4, with 8 bases identical to TRBD1. Germline lookup yields CDR1 SGHTA and CDR2 FQGNSA. V gave up 2 bases and J gave up 8 bases; unmatched junction bases: 7. The CDR3 totals 15 residues. The CDR3: CASSLSRGRWEKLFF. DNA of the CDR3: TGTGCCAGCAGCTTAAGCAGGGGGCGCTGGGAAAAACTGTTTTTT.

The rearrangement uses TRBV11-2 and TRBJ2-3; 10 bases line up with TRBD2. This CDR3 region has 14 residues. With 5 bases clipped from V and 2 bases from J, the junction kept 1 base outside the gene matches. Germline V lookup: CDR1 SGHAT, CDR2 FQNNGV. CDR3 in DNA: TGTGCCAGCAGCCTAGCGGGAGCCACAGATACGCAGTATTTT. Translation gives CASSLAGATDTQYF.

V gene TRBV28 combines with J gene TRBJ1-2, with D tentatively TRBD1 (5 bases). V was pared by 10 bases and J by 2 bases, with 14 bases between. Germline V gene data show CDR1 as MDHEN and CDR2 as SYDVKM. CDR3 length equals 13 residues. CDR3 sequence (DNA): TGTGCCATCACCTTAAGGGGAAACTATGGCTACACCTTC. Amino acids: CAITLRGNYGYTF.

The chain has TRBV6-5 and TRBJ2-7, with 8 bases lining up with TRBD2. V was clipped by 5 bases and J by 7 bases; unmatched bases: 7. From germline, CDR1 is MNHEY and CDR2 SVGAGI. The CDR3 has 13 amino acids. CDR3 sequence (DNA): TGTGCCAGCAGTCCCGAGTCGGGGGGGGAGCAGTACTTC. Residues: CASSPESGGEQYF.

J is TRBJ1-2 and V is TRBV30; no reliable D call. This CDR3 is built from 13 residues. The ends were cut back, 3 bases at V and 0 bases at J, with 8 bases in the middle. CDR1 is GTSNPN and CDR2 is SVGIG in the germline V gene (reference sequence). The CDR3 bases are TGTGCCTGGAGGCCCGGGACTAACTATGGCTACACCTTC. Amino acid sequence: CAWRPGTNYGYTF. The full variable domain, in which reference TRBV30 and TRBJ1-2 provide the parts outside the CDR3, is SQTIHQWPATLVQPVGSPLSLECTVEGTSNPNLYWYRQAAGRGLQLLFYSVGIGQISSEVPQNLSASRPQDRQFILSSKKLLLSDSGFYLCAWRPGTNYGYTFGSGTRLTVV.

The chain links TRBV5-1 to TRBJ2-3; D may be TRBD2 (5 bases). The CDR3 totals 16 residues. V lost 0 bases to trimming and J lost 2 bases, with 13 bases between them. Germline V gene sequence: CDR1 SGHRS, CDR2 YFSETQ. The CDR3 bases are TGCGCCAGCAGCTTGGCATTGGAGCGGTTCACAGATACGCAGTATTTT. It encodes CASSLALERFTDTQYF. The full variable domain, completed using reference TRBV5-1 and TRBJ2-3, is KAGVTQTPRYLIKTRGQQVTLSCSPISGHRSVSWYQQTPGQGLQFLFEYFSETQRNKGNFPGRFSGRQFSNSRSEMNVSTLELGDSALYLCASSLALERFTDTQYFGPGTRLTVL.